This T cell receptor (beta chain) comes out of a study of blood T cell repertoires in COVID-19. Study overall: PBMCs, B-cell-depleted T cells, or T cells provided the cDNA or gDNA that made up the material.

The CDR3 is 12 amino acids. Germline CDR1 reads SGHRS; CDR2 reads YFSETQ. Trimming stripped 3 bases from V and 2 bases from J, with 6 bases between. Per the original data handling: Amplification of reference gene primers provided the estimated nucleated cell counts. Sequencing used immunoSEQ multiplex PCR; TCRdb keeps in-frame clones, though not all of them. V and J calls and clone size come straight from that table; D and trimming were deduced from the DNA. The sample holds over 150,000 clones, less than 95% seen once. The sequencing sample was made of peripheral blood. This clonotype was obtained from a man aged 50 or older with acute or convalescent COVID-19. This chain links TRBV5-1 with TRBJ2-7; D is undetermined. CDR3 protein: CASSSIPYEQYF. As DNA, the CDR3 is TGCGCCAGCAGCTCCATCCCCTACGAGCAGTACTTC.